One sample yielded the 27 T cell receptor beta chains listed below, sequenced in a study of regulatory T cells in long-lasting Graves disease. The sample's time point: newly diagnosed GD, antithyroid drugs for less than 3 months. Extracted PBMC RNA gave rise to the TCR library. Arm-PCR of CDR3 regions with iRepertoire HTBI primers generated TCR beta libraries. TCRdb called the multiplex PCR reads again in MiXCR, with one record for every CDR3 protein. The sample lists some 600,000 distinct CDR3 sequences; about 16% were seen once. These data were also filed under a second study, of T cells in Graves' hyperthyroidism and ophthalmopathy.

Sequenced here: peripheral blood mononuclear cells (PBMCs), sampled at new diagnosis, from a patient treated with antithyroid drugs. The receptors originated from a man younger than 35 with Graves disease.

This chain joins TRBV29-1 and TRBJ2-7; D unresolved. CDR3 size: 13 residues. Germline CDR1 reads SQVTM; CDR2 reads ANQGSEA. Trimming left V 6 bases short and J 0 bases short, with 12 bases between. CDR3 in amino acids: CSVQAGSSYEQYF. CDR3 sequence (DNA): TGCAGCGTCCAGGCCGGAAGCTCCTACGAGCAGTACTTC.

In its sample, this clonotype was seen a few times. This chain's CDR3 is CSVVCPRGCSGNTIYF. CDR3 DNA: TGCAGCGTTGTGTGTCCCAGGGGCTGCTCTGGAAACACCATATATTTT. The chain links TRBV29-1 to TRBJ1-3; possibly TRBD1 for D (6 bases). Trimming removed 4 bases at V and 0 bases at J, with 16 bases between. The CDR3 extends over 16 amino acids. Germline V gene sequence: CDR1 SQVTM, CDR2 ANQGSEA.

This chain connects TRBV2 to TRBJ2-3; possible D gene TRBD2, 6 bases. Trimming cost V 8 bases and J 2 bases, with 23 bases left between them. Germline-derived CDR1 and CDR2 are SNHLY and FYNNEI. The CDR3 extends over 17 amino acids. The CDR3 loop reads CASSLSGVAENTDTQYF. CDR3 nucleotide sequence: TGTGCCAGCTCCCTTTCGGGGGTAGCGGAAAACACAGATACGCAGTATTTT. Full variable domain (remainder filled in from reference TRBV2 and TRBJ2-3): EPEVTQTPSHQVTQMGQEVILRCVPISNHLYFYWYRQILGQKVEFLVSFYNNEISEKSEIFDDQFSVERPDGSNFTLKIRSTKLEDSAMYFCASSLSGVAENTDTQYFGPGTRLTVL.

This clonotype appeared a few times. V is TRBV5-6 and J is TRBJ2-1, with 9 bases matching TRBD2. Germline lookup yields CDR1 SGHDT and CDR2 YYEEEE. Trimming took 0 bases from V and 4 from J; bases not matched to a gene: 2. The CDR3 contains 15 residues. The CDR3 sequence is CASSLASGAYNEQFF. The CDR3 nucleotides are TGTGCCAGCAGCTTGGCTAGCGGGGCGTACAATGAGCAGTTCTTC.

The rearrangement joins TRBV11-2 to TRBJ2-1; D not certain. Germline V gene data show CDR1 as SGHAT and CDR2 as FQNNGV. Trimming shortened V by 1 base and J by 13 bases, and 8 bases separated the two germline ends. This CDR3 has 11 residues. CDR3 nucleotides: TGTGCCAGCAGCTTAGGACCGGCCCAGTTCTTC. As protein: CASSLGPAQFF.

This clonotype was picked up many times. This rearrangement joins TRBV6-5 to TRBJ1-2; 12 nucleotides align to TRBD1. Germline V gene data show CDR1 as MNHEY and CDR2 as SVGAGI. The CDR3 contains 15 residues. The V and J ends lost 4 bases and 7 bases, in that order; junction bases with no gene match: 7. CDR3 DNA: TGTGCCAGCAGTTTCTCGGGACAGGGGGCAGGTGGCTACACCTTC. Its translation: CASSFSGQGAGGYTF.

This clonotype was counted between two and nine times. This chain links TRBV7-9 with TRBJ1-1, with D tentatively TRBD1 (5 bases). The length of the CDR3 is 13 residues. Germline V gene data show CDR1 as SEHNR and CDR2 as FQNEAQ (reference sequence). V dropped 4 bases and J dropped 8 bases, with 14 bases sitting between them. CDR3 loop: CASSSALGPEAFF. The DNA for the CDR3 is TGTGCCAGCAGCTCAGCCCTGGGACCAGAAGCTTTCTTT.

This clonotype was observed a handful of times. This chain links TRBV7-2 with TRBJ2-5; D might be TRBD1 or TRBD2, each matching 5 bases. Germline CDR1 SGHTA, CDR2 FQGNSA. The CDR3 runs to 12 residues. Trimming took 5 bases from V and 7 from J, leaving 11 bases between them. CDR3 amino acids: CASSGGFGTQYF. In DNA, the CDR3 is TGTGCCAGCAGCGGGGGATTCGGGACCCAGTACTTC.

The rearrangement links TRBV5-1 to TRBJ1-2, with 7 bases lining up with TRBD1. This CDR3 has 15 amino acids. J lost 2 bases, V lost 7 bases, and 11 bases had no gene match. Germline loops: CDR1 SGHRS, CDR2 YFSETQ. The CDR3 nucleotides read TGCGCCAGCGCGACAGGGCCCGGAATAAACTATGGCTACACCTTC. It is translated as CASATGPGINYGYTF.

The V and J genes are TRBV10-2 and TRBJ2-1, with TRBD2 identical over 11 bases. Losses at the gene ends were 6 bases for V and 12 bases for J; bases not matched to a gene: 7. The CDR3 is made up of 13 amino acids. Germline V lookup: CDR1 WSHSY, CDR2 SAAADI. In nucleotides, the CDR3 is TGCGCCAGCAGAGGACTAGCGGGTTTATGGCAGTTCTTC. Protein product: CASRGLAGLWQFF.

This clonotype was picked up many times. A junction boundary mismatches the germline segment, possibly from a read error. The CDR3 region has the DNA TGTGCCAGCCTTCTCCCTCCCGGGGTTTCGCCGTTCTTT. It translates to CASLLPPGVSPFF. This chain joins TRBV6-1 and TRBJ2-3, with D maybe TRBD2 (5 bases). The CDR3 is made up of 13 amino acids. Germline V CDR1 and CDR2: MNHNS, SASEGT.

The rearrangement joins TRBV5-1 to TRBJ1-3, with D maybe TRBD1 (5 bases). This CDR3 has 14 residues. Germline V gene sequence: CDR1 SGHRS, CDR2 YFSETQ. V was cut by 1 base and J by 8 bases, with 13 bases left in between. CDR3 sequence: CASSLLGTLDTIYF. DNA for the CDR3: TGCGCCAGCAGCTTGTTAGGGACTTTGGACACCATATATTTT.

The chain uses TRBV20-1 and TRBJ2-7, with D maybe TRBD1 (6 bases). This CDR3 is built from 17 residues. Germline assignment: CDR1 DFQATT and CDR2 SNEGSKA (reference sequence). V was shortened by 0 bases and J by 7 bases, with 25 bases between the two germline ends. The CDR3 bases are TGCAGTGCTAGAGACCTACCCGCCGCTGGACAGTCTGGGGAGCAGTACTTC. The encoded protein is CSARDLPAAGQSGEQYF.

This clonotype was detected ten times or more. The CDR3 is CASSSRGVNTEAFF. The CDR3 coding sequence is TGTGCCAGCAGTAGCAGGGGAGTGAACACTGAAGCTTTCTTT. The chain recombines TRBV6-1 with TRBJ1-1, with a tentative D call TRBD1 (6 bases). This CDR3 is built from 14 residues. Germline V CDR1 and CDR2: MNHNS, SASEGT. The V gene lost 5 bases and the J gene lost 0 bases, with 10 bases spanning the gap.

This clonotype has a count of ten or more. V is TRBV29-1 and J is TRBJ2-3, with D unresolved. The CDR3 covers 10 residues. Germline V gene sequence: CDR1 SQVTM, CDR2 ANQGSEA. V gave up 6 bases and J gave up 6 bases, with 7 bases separating them. The CDR3 spells CSVGGDTQYF. CDR3 DNA: TGCAGCGTCGGTGGCGATACGCAGTATTTT.

This clonotype showed up just a few times. The chain carries TRBV7-9 and TRBJ2-7, with D perhaps given as TRBD1 or TRBD2 (7 bases each). This CDR3 region has 16 residues. From germline, CDR1 is SEHNR and CDR2 FQNEAQ (reference sequence). V was cut by 1 base and J by 2 bases, with 15 bases left in between. The DNA for the CDR3 is TGTGCCAGCAGCTTAGACTCGGGGAGGGGGCCCTACGAGCAGTACTTC. This translates into CASSLDSGRGPYEQYF.

In its sample, this clonotype was seen a few times. The chain recombines TRBV29-1 with TRBJ2-2, with TRBD2 as a possible D gene (6 bases). Trimming took 6 bases from V and 3 from J, leaving 17 bases between them. CDR1 SQVTM and CDR2 ANQGSEA come from the germline V gene. The CDR3 has 15 residues. DNA of the CDR3: TGCAGCGTCCCGCGCGGGATAGCGGACACCGGGGAGCTGTTTTTT. This gives the protein CSVPRGIADTGELFF.

At least ten counts were recorded for this clonotype. The chain links TRBV2 to TRBJ2-7; maybe TRBD2 (5 bases). CDR1 is SNHLY, CDR2 FYNNEI, per germline. Trimming cost V 5 bases and J 0 bases, with 14 bases left between them. The CDR3 length is 15 residues. The CDR3 protein is CASSPPLVISYEQYF. The CDR3 nucleotides read TGTGCCAGCAGTCCTCCACTAGTAATCTCCTACGAGCAGTACTTC.

Regarding this clonotype: A read error likely explains this, since a far larger clone differs by one base. The chain employs TRBV6-5 and TRBJ1-2; D might be TRBD1 (6 bases). CDR1 and CDR2 (germline): MNHEY, SVGAGI. The CDR3 spans 13 residues. The CDR3 is CAGSWTEGYGYTF. The CDR3 DNA reads TGTGCCGGCAGTTGGACAGAGGGGTATGGCTACACCTTC.

The gene calls are TRBV10-2 and TRBJ2-3; 10 bases fit TRBD1. Germline V gene lookup returns CDR1 WSHSY and CDR2 SAAADI. With V trimmed by 10 bases and J by 6 bases, 13 bases remained unmatched. The CDR3 runs 15 residues. The CDR3 DNA reads as TGCGCCACAGCCGGGACAGGGGTTCAGAGGGATACGCAGTATTTT. Translated: CATAGTGVQRDTQYF.

This clonotype was recorded many times. The chain is built from TRBV7-3 and TRBJ2-5, with D possibly being TRBD1 (6 bases). Germline V lookup: CDR1 SGHTA, CDR2 FQGTGA. V lost 5 bases, J lost 2 bases, and 9 bases lay in between. This CDR3 spans 13 amino acids. The DNA of the CDR3 is TGTGCCAGCAGCCGCGGACAGCAAGAGACCCAGTACTTC. Translated: CASSRGQQETQYF.

This clonotype was detected many times. J is TRBJ2-3 and V is TRBV18; 10 bases match TRBD1. This CDR3 comprises 15 residues. After removal of 3 bases from V and 3 bases from J, the junction contained 3 bases not matched to a gene. Germline CDR1 KGHSH, CDR2 LQKENI. Here the CDR3 reads CASSPRQGATDTQYF. Here the CDR3 DNA reads TGTGCCAGCTCACCCCGACAGGGGGCAACAGATACGCAGTATTTT.

As to this clonotype: Possible read error: a much larger clone is one base away. The chain combines TRBV11-2 with TRBJ2-7, with 7 bases matching TRBD2. The V segment lost 8 bases and the J segment 3 bases; nucleotides outside the gene matches: 16. CDR1 is SGHAT, CDR2 FQNNGV, per germline. The CDR3 runs to 16 residues. CDR3 in DNA: TGTGCCAGCCCGAAAGGGATGCGGGAGATCGGCTACGAGCAGTACTTC. Translating it yields CASPKGMREIGYEQYF.

Ten or more counts support this clonotype. V is TRBV7-2 and J is TRBJ1-2, with a weak D call TRBD1 (6 bases). Germline V gene lookup returns CDR1 SGHTA and CDR2 FQGNSA. This CDR3 has 14 amino acids. With 5 bases removed from V and 4 bases from J, the gap between germline ends came to 14 bases. The CDR3 nucleotides read TGTGCCAGCAGCGAACCGGGACACCGCTATGGCTACACCTTC. Translating it yields CASSEPGHRYGYTF.

This clonotype has a handful of counts. This sequence joins TRBV9 and TRBJ1-3; D is unresolved. V was shortened by 0 bases and J by 0 bases, with 10 bases between the two germline ends. Germline lookup yields CDR1 SGDLS and CDR2 YYNGEE. The CDR3 is 16 amino acids. The CDR3 reads CASSVGGENSGNTIYF. As DNA, the CDR3 is TGTGCCAGCAGCGTAGGTGGGGAAAACTCTGGAAACACCATATATTTT.

The table lists this clonotype with a few counts. The rearrangement uses TRBV28 and TRBJ1-2; D gene ambiguous. Trimming took 6 bases from V and 1 from J, leaving 18 bases between them. Germline V gives CDR1 MDHEN, CDR2 SYDVKM. The CDR3 consists of 16 residues. CDR3 amino acids: CASSLLDGRRNYGYTF. The CDR3 DNA follows: TGTGCCAGCAGCCTCCTGGACGGCCGCCGTAACTATGGCTACACCTTC.

This clonotype occurred many times. The rearrangement links TRBV20-1 to TRBJ2-3, with D perhaps matching TRBD1 or TRBD2 (5 bases each). This CDR3 has 15 residues. Germline CDR1 is DFQATT and CDR2 is SNEGSKA (reference sequence). V lost 1 base, J lost 2 bases, and 13 bases lay in between. Here the CDR3 reads CSARGVGEYTDTQYF. CDR3 sequence (DNA): TGCAGTGCTAGAGGGGTGGGGGAATACACAGATACGCAGTATTTT.